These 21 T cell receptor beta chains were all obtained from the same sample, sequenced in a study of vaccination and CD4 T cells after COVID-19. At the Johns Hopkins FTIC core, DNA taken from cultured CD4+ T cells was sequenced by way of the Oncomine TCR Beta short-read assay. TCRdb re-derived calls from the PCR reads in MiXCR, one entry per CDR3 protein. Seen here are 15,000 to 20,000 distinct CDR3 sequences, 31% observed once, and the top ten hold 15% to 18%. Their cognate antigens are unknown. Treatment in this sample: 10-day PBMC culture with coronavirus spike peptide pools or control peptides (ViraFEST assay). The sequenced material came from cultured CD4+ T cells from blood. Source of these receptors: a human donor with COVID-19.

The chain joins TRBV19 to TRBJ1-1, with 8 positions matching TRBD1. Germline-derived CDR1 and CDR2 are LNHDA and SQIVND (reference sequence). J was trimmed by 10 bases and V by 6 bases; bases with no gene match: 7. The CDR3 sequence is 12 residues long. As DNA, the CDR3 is TGTGCCAGTAGCCCGGACAGGGTTTCAGCTTTCTTT. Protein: CASSPDRVSAFF.

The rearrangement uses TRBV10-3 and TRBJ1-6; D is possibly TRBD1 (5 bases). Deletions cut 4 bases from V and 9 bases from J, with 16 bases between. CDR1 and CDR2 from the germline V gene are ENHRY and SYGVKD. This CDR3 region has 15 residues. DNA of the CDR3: TGTGCCATCAGTGTCGGGAGGGGTAAGACTTCACCCCTCCACTTT. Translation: CAISVGRGKTSPLHF.

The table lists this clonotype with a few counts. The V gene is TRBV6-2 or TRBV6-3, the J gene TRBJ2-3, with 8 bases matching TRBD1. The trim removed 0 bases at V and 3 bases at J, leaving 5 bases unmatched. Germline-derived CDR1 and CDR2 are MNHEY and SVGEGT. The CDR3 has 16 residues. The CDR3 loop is CASSYSTRGQTDTQYF. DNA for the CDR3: TGTGCCAGCAGTTACTCTACCAGGGGGCAAACAGATACGCAGTATTTT.

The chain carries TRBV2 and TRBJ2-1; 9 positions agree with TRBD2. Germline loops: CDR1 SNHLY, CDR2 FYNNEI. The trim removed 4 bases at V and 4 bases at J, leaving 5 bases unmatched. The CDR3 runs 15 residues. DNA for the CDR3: TGTGCCAGCAGTGCCCCGACTAGCGGTTACAATGAGCAGTTCTTC. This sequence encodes CASSAPTSGYNEQFF.

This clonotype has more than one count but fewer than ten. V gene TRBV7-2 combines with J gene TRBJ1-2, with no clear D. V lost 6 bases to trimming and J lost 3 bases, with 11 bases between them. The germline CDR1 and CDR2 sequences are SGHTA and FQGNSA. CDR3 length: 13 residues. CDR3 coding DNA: TGTGCCAGCAGTAACAGACGGGACTATGGCTACACCTTC. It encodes CASSNRRDYGYTF. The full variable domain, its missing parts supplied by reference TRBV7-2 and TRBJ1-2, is GAGVSQSPSNKVTEKGKDVELRCDPISGHTALYWYRQSLGQGLEFLIYFQGNSAPDKSGLPSDRFSAERTGGSVSTLTIQRTQQEDSAVYLCASSNRRDYGYTFGSGTRLTVV.

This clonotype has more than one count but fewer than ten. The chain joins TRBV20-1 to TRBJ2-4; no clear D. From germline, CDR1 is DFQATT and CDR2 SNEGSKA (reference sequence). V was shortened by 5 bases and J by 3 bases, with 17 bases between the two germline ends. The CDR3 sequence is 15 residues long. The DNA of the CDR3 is TGCAGTGCTCAAGGGCCACTCTTGAACAAAAACATTCAGTACTTC. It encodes CSAQGPLLNKNIQYF.

As DNA, the CDR3 is TGTGCCAGCACCATTCCCCGCTCTCGAAGCTCCTACGAGCAGTACTTC. Its translation: CASTIPRSRSSYEQYF. The chain joins TRBV28 to TRBJ2-7, with no clear D. The germline V gene has CDR1 MDHEN and CDR2 SYDVKM. Trimming stripped 7 bases from V and 0 bases from J, with 19 bases between. CDR3 size: 16 residues.

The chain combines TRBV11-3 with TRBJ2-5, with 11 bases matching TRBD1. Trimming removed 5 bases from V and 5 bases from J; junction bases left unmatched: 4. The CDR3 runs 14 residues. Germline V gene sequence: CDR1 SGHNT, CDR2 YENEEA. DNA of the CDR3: TGTGCCAGCAGCCGGGGACAGGGGGTCGAGACCCAGTACTTC. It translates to CASSRGQGVETQYF.

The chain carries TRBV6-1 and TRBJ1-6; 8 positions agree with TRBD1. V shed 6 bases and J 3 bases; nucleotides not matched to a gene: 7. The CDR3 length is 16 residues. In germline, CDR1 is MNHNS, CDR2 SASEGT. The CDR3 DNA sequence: TGTGCCAGCAGGCCGGGACAGGCGAACTATAATTCACCCCTCCACTTT. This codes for CASRPGQANYNSPLHF.

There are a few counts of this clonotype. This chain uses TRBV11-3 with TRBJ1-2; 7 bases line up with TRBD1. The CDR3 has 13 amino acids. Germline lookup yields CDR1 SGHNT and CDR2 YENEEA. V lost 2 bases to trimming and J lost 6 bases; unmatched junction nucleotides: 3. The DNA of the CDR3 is TGTGCCAGCAGCTTACGTACAGGGGATGGCTACACCTTC. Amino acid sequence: CASSLRTGDGYTF.

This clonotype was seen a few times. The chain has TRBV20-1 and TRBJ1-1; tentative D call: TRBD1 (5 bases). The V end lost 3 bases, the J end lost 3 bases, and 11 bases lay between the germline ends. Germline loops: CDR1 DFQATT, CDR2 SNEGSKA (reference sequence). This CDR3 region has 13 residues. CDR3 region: CSASARVDTEAFF. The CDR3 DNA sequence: TGCAGTGCTAGTGCCAGGGTGGACACTGAAGCTTTCTTT.

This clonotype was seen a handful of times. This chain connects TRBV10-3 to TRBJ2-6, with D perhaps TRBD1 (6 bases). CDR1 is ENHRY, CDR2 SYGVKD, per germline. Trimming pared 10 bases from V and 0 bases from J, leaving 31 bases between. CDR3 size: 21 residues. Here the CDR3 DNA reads TGTGCCACGAGGGGCAGGGGTCCACTCGACGCTAGTTCCTCTGGGGCCAACGTCCTGACTTTC. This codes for CATRGRGPLDASSSGANVLTF.

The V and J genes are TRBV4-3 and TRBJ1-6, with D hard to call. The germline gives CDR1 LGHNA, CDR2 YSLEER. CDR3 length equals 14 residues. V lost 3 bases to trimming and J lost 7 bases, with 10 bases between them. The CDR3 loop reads CASSQLSRNSPLHF. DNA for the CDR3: TGCGCCAGCAGCCAGCTAAGCCGGAATTCACCCCTCCACTTT.

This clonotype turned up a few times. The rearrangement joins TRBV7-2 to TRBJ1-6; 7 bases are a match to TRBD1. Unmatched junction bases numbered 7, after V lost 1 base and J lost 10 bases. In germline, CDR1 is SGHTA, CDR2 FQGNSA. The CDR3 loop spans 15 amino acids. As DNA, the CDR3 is TGTGCCAGCAGCTTAGAAAGCAGGGGGAGCTCACCCCTCCACTTT. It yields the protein CASSLESRGSSPLHF.

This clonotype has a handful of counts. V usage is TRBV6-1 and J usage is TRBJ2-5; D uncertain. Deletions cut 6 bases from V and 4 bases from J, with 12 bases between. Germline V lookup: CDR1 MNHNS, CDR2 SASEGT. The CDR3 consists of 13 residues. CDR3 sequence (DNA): TGTGCCAGCAGGGTAGCCCTCCCAGAGACCCAGTACTTC. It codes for CASRVALPETQYF.

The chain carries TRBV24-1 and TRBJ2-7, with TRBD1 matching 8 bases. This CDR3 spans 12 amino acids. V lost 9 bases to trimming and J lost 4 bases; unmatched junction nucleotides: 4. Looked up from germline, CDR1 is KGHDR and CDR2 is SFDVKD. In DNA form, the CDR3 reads TGTGCCACCCGGGACAGGAAATACGAGCAGTACTTC. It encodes CATRDRKYEQYF.

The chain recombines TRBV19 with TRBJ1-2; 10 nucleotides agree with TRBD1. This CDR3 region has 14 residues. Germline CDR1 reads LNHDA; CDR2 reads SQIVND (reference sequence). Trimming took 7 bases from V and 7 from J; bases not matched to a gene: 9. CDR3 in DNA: TGTGCCAGTAAGGGCCCTTGGGACAGGGGTGGCTACACCTTC. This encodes CASKGPWDRGGYTF.

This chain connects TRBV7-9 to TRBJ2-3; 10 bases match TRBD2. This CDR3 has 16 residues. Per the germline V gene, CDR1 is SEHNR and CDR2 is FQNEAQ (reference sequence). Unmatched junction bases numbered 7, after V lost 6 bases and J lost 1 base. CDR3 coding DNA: TGTGCCAGCAGGTCCCTAGCGGGGGCCGGCACAGATACGCAGTATTTT. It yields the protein CASRSLAGAGTDTQYF.

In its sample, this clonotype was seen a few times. CDR3 coding DNA: TGCAGTGCTAGAGAGCCCGGCTACACTGAAGCTTTCTTT. Encoded protein: CSAREPGYTEAFF. The rearrangement uses TRBV20-1 and TRBJ1-1, with D unresolved. The CDR3 is 13 residues long. The germline V and J ends were trimmed by 0 bases and 3 bases, with 8 bases remaining between them. Per the germline V gene, CDR1 is DFQATT and CDR2 is SNEGSKA (reference sequence).

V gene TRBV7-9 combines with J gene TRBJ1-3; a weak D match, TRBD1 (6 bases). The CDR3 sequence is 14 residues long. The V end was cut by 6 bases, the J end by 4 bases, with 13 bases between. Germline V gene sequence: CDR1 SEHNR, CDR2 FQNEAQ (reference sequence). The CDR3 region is CASSSPGAGNTIYF. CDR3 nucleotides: TGTGCCAGCAGTTCCCCAGGGGCCGGAAACACCATATATTTT.

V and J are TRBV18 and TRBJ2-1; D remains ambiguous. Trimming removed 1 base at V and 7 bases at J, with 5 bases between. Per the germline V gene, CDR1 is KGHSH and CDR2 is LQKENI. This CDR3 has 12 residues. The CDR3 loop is CASSPRANEQFF. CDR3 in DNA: TGTGCCAGCTCACCACGGGCAAATGAGCAGTTCTTC. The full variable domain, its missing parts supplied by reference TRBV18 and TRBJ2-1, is NAGVMQNPRHLVRRRGQEARLRCSPMKGHSHVYWYRQLPEEGLKFMVYLQKENIIDESGMPKERFSAEFPKEGPSILRIQQVVRGDSAAYFCASSPRANEQFFGPGTRLTVL.